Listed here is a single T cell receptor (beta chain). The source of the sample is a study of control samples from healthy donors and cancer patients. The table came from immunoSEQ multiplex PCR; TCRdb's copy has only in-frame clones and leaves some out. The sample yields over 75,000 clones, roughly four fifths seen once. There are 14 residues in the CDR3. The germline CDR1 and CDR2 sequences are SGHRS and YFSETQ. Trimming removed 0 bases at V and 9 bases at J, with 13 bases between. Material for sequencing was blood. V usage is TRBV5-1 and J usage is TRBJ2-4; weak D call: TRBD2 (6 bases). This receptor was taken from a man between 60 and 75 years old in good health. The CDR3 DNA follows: TGCGCCAGCAGCTTGGACACGGAGGGCGGCATTCAGTACTTC. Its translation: CASSLDTEGGIQYF.